The source of this T cell receptor (beta chain) is a study of T cell responses to AZD1222 COVID-19 vaccine. General study points: Spike as a whole was targeted by vaccine-associated CD4 TCRs, dominant at 160-218 and 743-854. Just a handful of people given AZD1222 tested seropositive at baseline.

The analysis combined second doses at about 4 or about 12 weeks. This clone has only a few counts. Its cognate antigen is unknown. TCRdb's copy holds only in-frame clones and misses some; the assay was immunoSEQ multiplex PCR. There are about 94,000 clones in the sample; about 85% occur only once, and 4.5% to 5% lies in the top ten. With 4 bases removed from V and 8 bases from J, the gap between germline ends came to 14 bases. Looked up from germline, CDR1 is MNHEY and CDR2 is SVGAGI. The CDR3 has 13 amino acids. The TCR was taken from an adult who received the AZD1222 COVID-19 vaccine. The rearrangement links TRBV6-5 to TRBJ1-2; D gene unclear. The specimen comprised peripheral blood, sampled 28 days after the second AZD1222 dose. In DNA, the CDR3 is TGTGCCAGCAGTTCCCAGAGGACCGGGGGCTACACCTTC. It yields the protein CASSSQRTGGYTF.